Listed here are 4 T cell receptor beta chains from one sample, sequenced in a study of T cells in localized non-small cell lung cancer. Assay: immunoSEQ multiplex PCR; the TCRdb copy retains only in-frame clones and omits some. The table has under 65,000 clones, approximately 83% seen once; the top ten hold about 20%. The specimen was peripheral blood, collected before any cancer treatment. These receptors came from a female donor at least 60 years old with stage II squamous cell lung carcinoma.

The DNA for the CDR3 is TGTGCCAGCAGTGAAGGGGGACAGGAGGTTGAGCAGTTCTTC. It translates to CASSEGGQEVEQFF. V and J are TRBV2 and TRBJ2-1; 8 bases line up with TRBD1. Germline loops: CDR1 SNHLY, CDR2 FYNNEI. The V and J ends lost 1 base and 9 bases, in that order; junction bases with no gene match: 5. This CDR3 has 14 amino acids.

The gene calls are TRBV6-1 and TRBJ1-2, with D hard to call. The germline V and J ends were trimmed by 4 bases and 8 bases, with 11 bases remaining between them. This CDR3 region has 12 residues. Germline CDR1 is MNHNS and CDR2 is SASEGT. In DNA form, the CDR3 reads TGTGCCAGCAGTGGAACGACATGGGGCTACACCTTC. As protein: CASSGTTWGYTF.

The CDR3 protein is CASSPRTGPGELFF. CDR3 nucleotides: TGTGCCAGCAGCCCGCGGACAGGCCCCGGGGAGCTGTTTTTT. This rearrangement joins TRBV11-2 to TRBJ2-2; 7 positions agree with TRBD1. Trimming cost V 5 bases and J 6 bases; bases outside gene matches: 6. In germline, CDR1 is SGHAT, CDR2 FQNNGV. The CDR3 is made up of 14 amino acids.

The chain uses TRBV4-3 and TRBJ2-3; 8 bases line up with TRBD2. Germline-derived CDR1 and CDR2 are LGHNA and YSLEER. V dropped 0 bases and J dropped 9; count of bases not matched to a gene: 8. CDR3 length: 15 amino acids. CDR3 protein: CASSQEVSGEDTQYF. The CDR3 bases are TGCGCCAGCAGCCAAGAGGTTAGCGGGGAGGACACGCAGTATTTT.